Each of the 30 T cell receptor beta chains below was sequenced from the same sample in a study of T-cell memory formation after mild COVID-19. TCRdb passed the 5' RACE reads through MiXCR, listing each CDR3 protein once. The sample consists of 300,000 to 400,000 distinct CDR3 sequences, under 15% of them appearing once. The source material was PBMCs or a T cell subset sorted from them (not recorded which). These receptors came from a man between 18 and 35 years old who had mild COVID-19 (a few samples of this study predate the infection). Cell type and time point are not known.

In its sample, this clonotype was seen a few times. The rearrangement joins TRBV27 to TRBJ1-2; TRBD1 matches at 10 bases. V trimming: 1 base; J trimming: 5 bases; junction bases outside the gene matches: 10. The CDR3 has 17 amino acids. Germline loops: CDR1 MNHEY, CDR2 SMNVEV (reference sequence). The CDR3 reads CASSLYAGGDRGYGYTF. CDR3 bases: TGTGCCAGCAGTTTATACGCCGGCGGGGACAGGGGTTATGGCTACACCTTC.

This clonotype was seen a few times. This chain joins TRBV7-9 and TRBJ2-7; D might be TRBD1 (5 bases). Deletions cut 5 bases from V and 2 bases from J, with 19 bases between. CDR1 SEHNR and CDR2 FQNEAQ come from the germline V gene (reference sequence). The CDR3 sequence is 16 residues long. Here the CDR3 DNA reads TGTGCCAGCAGCGACGACCCAGGGTTAGGGGCCTACGAGCAGTACGTC. This sequence encodes CASSDDPGLGAYEQYV.

This clonotype was seen a handful of times. Here the CDR3 DNA reads TGTGCCAGCAGCCAAAGGGCGACAGAGAACACTGAAGCTTTCTTT. This translates into CASSQRATENTEAFF. The chain joins TRBV2 to TRBJ1-1, with TRBD1 as a possible D gene (5 bases). Trimming shortened V by 6 bases and J by 1 base, and 15 bases separated the two germline ends. Per germline, CDR1 SNHLY and CDR2 FYNNEI. CDR3 length: 15 residues.

The chain is built from TRBV12-3 or TRBV12-4 and TRBJ1-4; D is unresolved. Trimming pared 2 bases from V and 7 bases from J, leaving 8 bases between. CDR3 length: 13 residues. The CDR3 spells CASSLREREKLFF. The CDR3 DNA follows: TGTGCCAGCAGTTTAAGGGAGCGTGAAAAACTGTTTTTT.

The chain couples TRBV28 to TRBJ1-1; tentatively, D is TRBD1 (6 bases). Germline CDR1 reads MDHEN; CDR2 reads SYDVKM. V lost 2 bases, J lost 6 bases, and 16 bases lay in between. This CDR3 region has 15 residues. Written as DNA, the CDR3 is TGTGCCAGCAGTTTAGGGGGCACATCTGGCGCTGAAGCTTTCTTT. It translates to CASSLGGTSGAEAFF.

This clonotype was counted a single time. The chain uses TRBV28 and TRBJ1-1; no clear D. Between the trimmed V and J ends, which lost 7 bases and 7 bases, there was a span of 13 bases. Germline V CDR1 and CDR2: MDHEN, SYDVKM. The CDR3 sequence is 12 residues long. For the CDR3, the DNA is TGTGCCAGCACCTCTTCCGCAGTTGAAGCTTTCTTT. Translation: CASTSSAVEAFF.

The chain links TRBV5-4 to TRBJ1-2, with D perhaps matching TRBD1 (6 bases). CDR1 is SGHNT, CDR2 YYREEE, per germline (reference sequence). The CDR3 totals 14 residues. Deletions cut 7 bases from V and 2 bases from J, with 15 bases between. The CDR3 region has the DNA TGTGCCAGCGGACGGCGGGGGGCGAACTATGGCTACACCTTC. This sequence encodes CASGRRGANYGYTF.

This clonotype turned up a few times. The rearrangement uses TRBV12-1 and TRBJ2-5; TRBD1, the D gene given by the table, was not confirmed from the DNA. TRBV12-1 is designated a pseudogene. The CDR3 spans 15 residues. CDR3 nucleotide sequence: TGTGCCAGCAGCCCCACCGTTTGGGGACCGGAGACCCAGTACTTC. This encodes CASSPTVWGPETQYF.

The table lists this clonotype with a few counts. The chain carries TRBV6-5 and TRBJ2-1; the match to TRBD2 covers 13 bases. Trimming took 5 bases from V and 10 from J; bases not matched to a gene: 8. The CDR3 totals 15 residues. CDR1 is MNHEY, CDR2 SVGAGI, per germline. The CDR3 loop reads CASSLGLAGVGEQFF. The CDR3 DNA is TGTGCCAGCAGTCTAGGACTAGCGGGGGTAGGAGAGCAGTTCTTC.

This clonotype was counted ten times or more. The chain has TRBV12-3 or TRBV12-4 and TRBJ2-1, with 8 bases lining up with TRBD1. The junction had 13 bases not matched to a gene; V was cut back by 7 bases and J by 8 bases. This CDR3 is 15 amino acids long. The DNA of the CDR3 is TGTGCCAGCAACCCCCCGGACAGGGCATATGATGAGCAGTTCTTC. Translating it yields CASNPPDRAYDEQFF.

This chain uses TRBV5-1 with TRBJ2-5; possibly TRBD1 for D (5 bases). V was pared by 0 bases and J by 2 bases, with 11 bases between. The CDR3 extends over 15 amino acids. Germline CDR1 and CDR2: SGHRS and YFSETQ. DNA of the CDR3: TGCGCCAGCAGCTTGGCTTCTAAGGGGCAAGAGACCCAGTACTTC. It specifies CASSLASKGQETQYF.

The chain employs TRBV20-1 and TRBJ2-3, with 15 bases lining up with TRBD2. Germline trimming cut 6 bases from V and 5 bases from J; bases unmatched to any gene: 12. The CDR3 contains 17 residues. Germline values: CDR1 DFQATT, CDR2 SNEGSKA (reference sequence). This CDR3 is CSARTSGGDEVRDTQYF. CDR3 bases: TGCAGTGCGCGGACTAGCGGGGGGGACGAGGTCCGAGATACGCAGTATTTT.

This clonotype was counted ten times or more. This sequence joins TRBV7-3 and TRBJ2-3; no firm D call. The V and J ends lost 1 base and 2 bases respectively, with 7 bases between them. The CDR3 loop spans 14 amino acids. The germline V gene encodes CDR1 SGHTA and CDR2 FQGTGA. This CDR3 reads CASSLKGYTDTQYF. The CDR3 bases are TGTGCCAGCAGCTTAAAGGGTTACACAGATACGCAGTATTTT.

The V and J genes are TRBV7-9 and TRBJ2-7; possible D gene TRBD1, 5 bases. Trimming took 6 bases from V and 4 from J, leaving 13 bases between them. CDR1 and CDR2 (germline): SEHNR, FQNEAQ (reference sequence). The CDR3 has 13 residues. CDR3 DNA: TGTGCCAGCAGTCAAGGCAGGGTTTACGAGCAGTACTTC. This sequence encodes CASSQGRVYEQYF.

This clonotype was counted only a few times. The chain recombines TRBV7-2 with TRBJ2-1; 14 bases agree with TRBD2. The CDR3 has 16 amino acids. Germline values: CDR1 SGHTA, CDR2 FQGNSA. The J segment lost 9 bases and the V segment lost 4 bases, leaving 8 bases of the junction unmatched. The CDR3 loop is CASSSLGLAGVGEQFF. The CDR3 bases are TGTGCCAGCAGCTCCCTGGGACTAGCGGGGGTAGGTGAGCAGTTCTTC. The entire variable domain, with the rest obtained from reference TRBV7-2 and TRBJ2-1, is as follows: GAGVSQSPSNKVTEKGKDVELRCDPISGHTALYWYRQSLGQGLEFLIYFQGNSAPDKSGLPSDRFSAERTGGSVSTLTIQRTQQEDSAVYLCASSSLGLAGVGEQFFGPGTRLTVL.

This rearrangement joins TRBV24-1 to TRBJ2-1; tentative D call: TRBD1 (5 bases). This CDR3 spans 18 amino acids. The V gene's germline CDR1 is KGHDR and CDR2 SFDVKD. V was pared by 2 bases and J by 0 bases, with 16 bases between. CDR3 region: CATSDSFPQVSSYNEQFF. DNA of the CDR3: TGTGCCACCAGTGATTCGTTCCCACAGGTCAGCTCCTACAATGAGCAGTTCTTC.

This clonotype came up a few times. CDR3 bases: TGCGCCAGCTCCGACACGGGGTCGGGGGGAGAGACCCAGTACTTC. Amino acid sequence: CASSDTGSGGETQYF. This chain links TRBV5-1 with TRBJ2-5; 7 nucleotides agree with TRBD2. CDR1 and CDR2 (germline): SGHRS, YFSETQ. The CDR3 extends over 15 amino acids. The J segment lost 4 bases and the V segment lost 7 bases, leaving 13 bases of the junction unmatched.

This clonotype was observed at least ten times. This chain uses TRBV7-2 with TRBJ2-4, with 7 bases identical to TRBD2. The CDR3 is 14 residues long. Germline V lookup: CDR1 SGHTA, CDR2 FQGNSA. V lost 6 bases to trimming and J lost 8 bases; unmatched junction nucleotides: 10. Here the CDR3 DNA reads TGTGCCAGCAGACTAAGAGCGGGGATTGACATTCAGTACTTC. It yields the protein CASRLRAGIDIQYF.

This clonotype occurred a few times. This chain links TRBV20-1 with TRBJ1-1, with D possibly being TRBD1 (5 bases). The CDR3 sequence is 12 residues long. Germline V gene data show CDR1 as DFQATT and CDR2 as SNEGSKA (reference sequence). V gave up 1 base and J gave up 8 bases, with 11 bases separating them. As DNA, the CDR3 is TGCAGTGCTAGAGCTCCGACAGCGGAAGCTTTCTTT. Translation: CSARAPTAEAFF.

The chain carries TRBV20-1 and TRBJ1-5; 10 bases line up with TRBD1. Looked up from germline, CDR1 is DFQATT and CDR2 is SNEGSKA (reference sequence). The V segment lost 6 bases and the J segment 2 bases; nucleotides outside the gene matches: 10. The CDR3 is made up of 16 amino acids. CDR3 DNA sequence: TGCAGTGCCGACACCGGGGGGACAGGGGGCAATCAGCCCCAGCATTTT. Residues: CSADTGGTGGNQPQHF.

In nucleotides, the CDR3 is TGCAGTGCTACCAACAGGGTCACTCGGGAGACCCAGTACTTC. Translating gives CSATNRVTRETQYF. The V call is TRBV20-1, the J call TRBJ2-5; tentatively, D is TRBD1 (6 bases). Deletions cut 4 bases from V and 5 bases from J, with 17 bases between. CDR3 length: 14 residues. In germline, CDR1 is DFQATT, CDR2 SNEGSKA (reference sequence).

The sample holds a few counts of this clonotype. V and J are TRBV20-1 and TRBJ2-1, with 13 bases fitting TRBD2. Germline loops: CDR1 DFQATT, CDR2 SNEGSKA (reference sequence). This CDR3 spans 18 amino acids. V shed 5 bases and J 7 bases; nucleotides not matched to a gene: 17. Here the CDR3 reads CSAPDPLLAGGLLNEQFF. The DNA for the CDR3 is TGCAGTGCTCCGGACCCGTTACTAGCGGGGGGGCTTTTGAATGAGCAGTTCTTC.

This clonotype was counted many times. The J gene is TRBJ2-1, the V gene TRBV29-1; no firm D call. The germline V and J ends were trimmed by 5 bases and 0 bases, with 11 bases remaining between them. This CDR3 spans 14 amino acids. Germline CDR1 and CDR2: SQVTM and ANQGSEA. The CDR3 nucleotides read TGCAGCGTTATTGATACGAGCTCCTACAATGAGCAGTTCTTC. It is translated as CSVIDTSSYNEQFF.

The chain carries TRBV11-2 and TRBJ2-1; 10 positions match TRBD2. V lost 3 bases and J lost 5; bases outside the gene matches: 1. The germline gives CDR1 SGHAT, CDR2 FQNNGV. CDR3 length equals 14 residues. This CDR3 is CASSFGLADNEQFF. CDR3 DNA sequence: TGTGCCAGCAGCTTTGGACTAGCGGACAATGAGCAGTTCTTC. The complete variable domain, with remaining parts taken from reference TRBV11-2 and TRBJ2-1, reads EAGVAQSPRYKIIEKRQSVAFWCNPISGHATLYWYQQILGQGPKLLIQFQNNGVVDDSQLPKDRFSAERLKGVDSTLKIQPAKLEDSAVYLCASSFGLADNEQFFGPGTRLTVL.

The chain combines TRBV11-2 with TRBJ2-1, with D maybe TRBD2 (5 bases). Trimming left V 1 base short and J 2 bases short, with 9 bases between. The CDR3 runs to 15 residues. Germline CDR1 is SGHAT and CDR2 is FQNNGV. The CDR3 sequence is CASSLAGSAYNEQFF. As DNA, the CDR3 is TGTGCCAGCAGCTTAGCGGGGTCGGCCTACAATGAGCAGTTCTTC.

In its sample, this clonotype was seen many times. The chain couples TRBV4-1 to TRBJ2-5; TRBD2 matches at 11 bases. The CDR3 contains 16 residues. After removal of 6 bases from V and 3 bases from J, the junction contained 9 bases not matched to a gene. Germline V gene data show CDR1 as MGHRA and CDR2 as YSYEKL. The CDR3 region is CASRPGVTSGEETQYF. CDR3 nucleotide sequence: TGCGCCAGCAGACCCGGGGTGACTAGCGGGGAAGAGACCCAGTACTTC.

This clonotype was observed a handful of times. V and J are TRBV7-9 and TRBJ1-2; 7 nucleotides agree with TRBD1. Trimming at V came to 2 bases and at J to 4 bases, leaving 16 bases not matched to a gene. Germline assignment: CDR1 SEHNR and CDR2 FQNEAQ (reference sequence). This CDR3 contains 18 residues. CDR3 sequence reads: CASSLTSLGQLGRYGYTF. As DNA, the CDR3 is TGTGCCAGCAGCTTAACTTCCTTGGGACAGCTGGGCCGCTATGGCTACACCTTC.

There are a few counts of this clonotype. The chain links TRBV15 to TRBJ2-7; tentative D call: TRBD1 (6 bases). Deletions cut 3 bases from V and 1 base from J, with 7 bases between. The CDR3 consists of 13 residues. Germline CDR1 reads LNHNV; CDR2 reads YYDKDF (reference sequence). CDR3 in DNA: TGTGCCACCAGCAGCGGACAGTCCTACGAGCAGTACTTC. Its protein is CATSSGQSYEQYF.

This clonotype was detected many times. The V gene is TRBV7-3, the J gene TRBJ2-1; D is unclear. The ends were cut back, 5 bases at V and 0 bases at J, with 14 bases in the middle. CDR1 is SGHTA and CDR2 is FQGTGA in the germline V gene. The CDR3 extends over 16 amino acids. CDR3 coding DNA: TGTGCCAGCAGCCCTGAAAAGGGTGGCTCCTACAATGAGCAGTTCTTC. Encoded protein: CASSPEKGGSYNEQFF.

The chain joins TRBV9 to TRBJ1-3; D unresolved. Trimming took off 0 bases at V and 2 bases at J, with 6 bases between the two ends. CDR3 size: 14 residues. Germline V gene data show CDR1 as SGDLS and CDR2 as YYNGEE. CDR3 protein: CASSVEGAGNTIYF. The DNA for the CDR3 is TGTGCCAGCAGCGTAGAGGGAGCTGGAAACACCATATATTTT.